Described below is a single T cell receptor beta chain sequence and its context. The target antigen is unknown. The data belong to a study of T cell responses to AZD1222 COVID-19 vaccine. Study findings and constraints: CD4 TCRs associated with vaccination spanned spike, dominating at 160-218 and 743-854. Sampled repertoires all dated from after the peak T cell response. Of the AZD1222 recipients, only five or six were seropositive at baseline. A mostly white British donor set with more females was recruited, and clonal diversity was possibly underestimated.

CDR1 is SGHKS, CDR2 YYEKEE, per germline (reference sequence). Trimming left V 0 bases short and J 8 bases short, with 14 bases between. The CDR3 totals 15 residues. The repertoire was sequenced with immunoSEQ multiplex PCR; TCRdb's copy has only in-frame clones and lacks some. The sample consists of around 100,000 clones, around 87% of them appearing once. Sequencing used peripheral blood, obtained on day 0 of MenACWY control vaccination. This receptor was identified in an adult in good health. The chain has TRBV5-5 and TRBJ1-4; D unclear. This CDR3 is CASSLVAGLGEKLFF. DNA for the CDR3: TGTGCCAGCAGCTTGGTCGCAGGATTGGGGGAAAAACTGTTTTTT.